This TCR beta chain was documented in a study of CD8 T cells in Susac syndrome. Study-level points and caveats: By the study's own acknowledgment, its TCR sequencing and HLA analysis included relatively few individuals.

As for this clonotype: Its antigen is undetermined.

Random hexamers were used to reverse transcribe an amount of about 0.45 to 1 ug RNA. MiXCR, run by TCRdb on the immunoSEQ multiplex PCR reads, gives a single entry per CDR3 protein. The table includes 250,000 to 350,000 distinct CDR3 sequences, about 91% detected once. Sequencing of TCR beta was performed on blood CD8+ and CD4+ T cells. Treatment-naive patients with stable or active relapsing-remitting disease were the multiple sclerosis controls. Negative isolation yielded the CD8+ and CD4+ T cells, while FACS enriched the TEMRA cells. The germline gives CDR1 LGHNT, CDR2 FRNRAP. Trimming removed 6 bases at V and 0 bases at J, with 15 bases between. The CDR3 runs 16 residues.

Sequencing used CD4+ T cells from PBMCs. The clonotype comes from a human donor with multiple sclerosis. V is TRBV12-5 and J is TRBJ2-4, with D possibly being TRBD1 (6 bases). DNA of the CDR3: TGTGCTAGTGGCACCGGGACATTAGTAGCCAAAAACATTCAGTACTTC. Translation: CASGTGTLVAKNIQYF.